Listed here are 24 T cell receptor beta chains from one sample, sequenced in a study of metastatic and nonmetastatic thyroid tumors. TCRdb called clones again from the PCR reads with MiXCR. The table has around 50,000 clones, over 20% seen once. All patients were untreated before thyroid surgery. The sequencing sample was made of blood. The receptors shown here come from a male donor with papillary thyroid cancer or a benign thyroid nodule (not recorded which). Some clones in this sample may be carry-over from other donors' samples.

This clone was observed at least ten times. The gene calls are TRBV11-2 and TRBJ2-4, with D perhaps TRBD1 or TRBD2 (5 bases each). The V and J ends lost 4 bases and 0 bases respectively, with 16 bases between them. Germline lookup yields CDR1 SGHAT and CDR2 FQNNGV. The CDR3 runs to 17 residues. As DNA, the CDR3 is TGTGCCAGCAGCTCCCGGGGAACAGGCATAGCCAAAAACATTCAGTACTTC. It translates to CASSSRGTGIAKNIQYF.

This clone was seen ten or more times. The chain links TRBV20-1 to TRBJ1-2; 10 nucleotides align to TRBD1. The ends lost 2 bases at V and 7 bases at J; junction bases unmatched: 7. The CDR3 loop spans 14 amino acids. The V gene's germline CDR1 is DFQATT and CDR2 SNEGSKA (reference sequence). The CDR3 DNA follows: TGCAGTGCTAGATTGACAGGGGGCGCAGGTGGCTACACCTTC. Encoded protein: CSARLTGGAGGYTF.

The chain is built from TRBV7-3 and TRBJ2-6; D gene uncertain. The germline V and J ends were trimmed by 4 bases and 0 bases, with 7 bases remaining between them. The CDR3 has 15 residues. From germline, CDR1 is SGHTA and CDR2 FQGTGA. The CDR3 spells CASSSQFSGANVLTF. DNA for the CDR3: TGTGCCAGCAGCTCCCAATTCTCTGGGGCCAACGTCCTGACTTTC.

This clone occurred many times. A much larger clone sits a single nucleotide away, making a read error possible. Other DNA sequences in the same sample also yield this CDR3. The genes are TRBV24-1 and TRBJ1-5, with 9 bases matching TRBD1. CDR3 length: 16 amino acids. Per the germline V gene, CDR1 is KGHDR and CDR2 is SFDVKD. The chain's CDR3 is CATSDSGQGDNQPQHF. The CDR3 DNA reads as TGCGCCACCAGTGATTCGGGACAGGGTGACAATCAGCCCCAGCATTTT.

This sequence joins TRBV6-2 or TRBV6-3 and TRBJ1-2; unclear D gene. Trimming shortened V by 5 bases and J by 2 bases, and 9 bases separated the two germline ends. The CDR3 is made up of 13 amino acids. From germline, CDR1 is MNHEY and CDR2 SVGEGT. CDR3 residues: CASSLLINYGYTF. CDR3 nucleotide sequence: TGTGCCAGCAGTCTACTCATAAACTATGGCTACACCTTC.

In its sample, this clone was seen a few times. The chain has TRBV28 and TRBJ2-1, with D possibly being TRBD2 (6 bases). The germline V and J ends were trimmed by 5 bases and 9 bases, with 17 bases remaining between them. This CDR3 spans 14 amino acids. Germline V gives CDR1 MDHEN, CDR2 SYDVKM. Here the CDR3 DNA reads TGTGCCAGCAGTCGGCAACTAGGAGGGTTTGAGCAGTTCTTC. Its translation is CASSRQLGGFEQFF.

This clone was detected many times. This chain connects TRBV12-3 or TRBV12-4 to TRBJ2-5; no definite D call. The CDR3 length is 14 residues. V lost 2 bases and J lost 5, with 12 bases in between. The CDR3 here is CASSLSPLGETQYF. The CDR3 bases are TGTGCCAGCAGTTTAAGCCCTCTGGGGGAGACCCAGTACTTC.

In its sample, this clone was seen a few times. This rearrangement joins TRBV20-1 to TRBJ2-3; 7 bases align to TRBD2. Germline assignment: CDR1 DFQATT and CDR2 SNEGSKA (reference sequence). This CDR3 is 14 amino acids long. Losses at the gene ends were 3 bases for V and 0 bases for J; bases not matched to a gene: 3. The CDR3 protein is CSASREASTDTQYF. The CDR3 DNA reads TGCAGTGCTAGTCGGGAGGCGAGCACAGATACGCAGTATTTT.

In this sample, this clone turned up many times. An end of the junction does not agree with germline; a read error may underlie this. The V and J genes are TRBV11-1 and TRBJ2-1; 7 positions agree with TRBD2. Per the germline V gene, CDR1 is SGHAT and CDR2 is FQDESV (reference sequence). This CDR3 is 16 amino acids long. This chain's CDR3 is CASSFRAGPGYKEQFF. The CDR3 bases are TGTGCCAGCAGCTTTCGAGCGGGGCCGGGGTACAAGGAGCAGTTCTTC.

This clone occurred many times. The chain has TRBV29-1 and TRBJ2-7; 7 nucleotides align to TRBD1. Trimming removed 5 bases from V and 0 bases from J; junction bases left unmatched: 1. CDR3 size: 12 residues. Germline V gene lookup returns CDR1 SQVTM and CDR2 ANQGSEA. CDR3 protein: CSVRDSSYEQYF. CDR3 nucleotides: TGCAGCGTTAGGGACAGCTCCTACGAGCAGTACTTC.

The chain has TRBV4-2 and TRBJ2-1; TRBD2 aligns across 10 bases. Trimming took 4 bases from V and 1 from J; bases not matched to a gene: 7. Germline loops: CDR1 LGHNA, CDR2 YNFKEQ. CDR3 size: 17 residues. The CDR3, as DNA: TGTGCCAGCAGCCCAGCCGGGACTAGCGTGTCCTACAATGAGCAGTTCTTC. Protein product: CASSPAGTSVSYNEQFF.

This chain uses TRBV19 with TRBJ2-3; tentatively, D is TRBD1 (6 bases). Trimming cost V 5 bases and J 2 bases, with 26 bases left between them. CDR3 length: 19 residues. Germline CDR1 and CDR2: LNHDA and SQIVND (reference sequence). This CDR3 reads CASSLPTGTCRRHTDTQYF. For the CDR3, the DNA is TGTGCCAGTAGTCTTCCAACCGGGACATGCAGGAGGCACACAGATACGCAGTATTTT.

This clone showed up many times. It may be a read error: a sequence one base away is much more abundant. The rearrangement links TRBV19 to TRBJ2-3; no clear D. There are 15 residues in the CDR3. In germline, CDR1 is LNHDA, CDR2 SQIVND (reference sequence). CDR3 in DNA: TGTACCAGTAGTATGGACGGGTTGCCACCAGATACGCAGTATTTT. It codes for CTSSMDGLPPDTQYF.

The gene calls are TRBV5-1 and TRBJ2-3, with 8 bases that match TRBD2. CDR3 length: 15 residues. Trimming took 9 bases from V and 2 from J; bases not matched to a gene: 11. Germline CDR1 SGHRS, CDR2 YFSETQ. CDR3 sequence: CATSPTSGITDTQYF. The CDR3 DNA sequence: TGCGCCACCTCCCCCACTAGCGGAATCACAGATACGCAGTATTTT. Drawing the rest from reference TRBV5-1 and TRBJ2-3, the complete variable domain is KAGVTQTPRYLIKTRGQQVTLSCSPISGHRSVSWYQQTPGQGLQFLFEYFSETQRNKGNFPGRFSGRQFSNSRSEMNVSTLELGDSALYLCATSPTSGITDTQYFGPGTRLTVL.

In DNA form, the CDR3 reads TGTGCCAGCAGTGAGAAACAGGGGCCCACAGATACGCAGTATTTT. This codes for CASSEKQGPTDTQYF. The genes are TRBV6-1 and TRBJ2-3; 7 positions match TRBD1. Germline V lookup: CDR1 MNHNS, CDR2 SASEGT. Trimming at V came to 3 bases and at J to 2 bases, leaving 5 bases not matched to a gene. The CDR3 covers 15 residues.

The chain couples TRBV4-2 to TRBJ2-2; D tentatively reads TRBD1 or TRBD2 (5 bases each). Germline V gives CDR1 LGHNA, CDR2 YNFKEQ. This CDR3 is built from 20 residues. Trimming pared 2 bases from V and 3 bases from J, leaving 25 bases between. The CDR3 DNA reads TGTGCCAGCAGCCAACGGGGCCGAGGCAGGGACCGACGTGACACCGGGGAGCTGTTTTTT. It yields the protein CASSQRGRGRDRRDTGELFF.

The genes are TRBV7-9 and TRBJ1-2; 7 bases fit TRBD1. Germline lookup yields CDR1 SEHNR and CDR2 FQNEAQ (reference sequence). V dropped 6 bases and J dropped 6; count of bases not matched to a gene: 13. This CDR3 has 15 residues. The CDR3, as DNA: TGTGCCAGCAGTATCTCGGACAGGTCGAACCATGGCTACACCTTC. Amino acids: CASSISDRSNHGYTF.

This clone has a count of ten or more. V gene TRBV2 combines with J gene TRBJ2-5; TRBD2 matches 11 bases. CDR3 length: 16 residues. CDR1 SNHLY and CDR2 FYNNEI come from the germline V gene. The V segment lost 1 base and the J segment 5 bases; nucleotides outside the gene matches: 6. DNA for the CDR3: TGTGCCAGCAGTGAAGTAGCGGGAGGGCCCGGGGAGACCCAGTACTTC. Its protein product is CASSEVAGGPGETQYF.

Ten or more counts support this clone. The gene calls are TRBV18 and TRBJ2-1; TRBD2 might be the D (6 bases). The CDR3 loop spans 15 amino acids. The V gene's germline CDR1 is KGHSH and CDR2 LQKENI. With 6 bases removed from V and 2 bases from J, the gap between germline ends came to 14 bases. The CDR3 nucleotides are TGTGCCAGCTCTCCGGGGCTAGCGACCTACAATGAGCAGTTCTTC. This codes for CASSPGLATYNEQFF.

Concerning this clone itself: A junction boundary mismatches the germline segment, possibly from a read error. This sequence joins TRBV20-1 and TRBJ2-5, with unresolved D. CDR1 is DFQATT and CDR2 is SNEGSKA in the germline V gene (reference sequence). CDR3 length equals 11 residues. The CDR3 nucleotides are TGCAGTGCTCAGTACAAAGAGAACCAGTACTTC. Encoded protein: CSAQYKENQYF.

The chain recombines TRBV9 with TRBJ2-1; no definite D call. From germline, CDR1 is SGDLS and CDR2 YYNGEE. The CDR3 is 13 residues long. Trimming took 4 bases from V and 5 from J, leaving 10 bases between them. For the CDR3, the DNA is TGTGCCAGCAGCCCAGGCGACCACAATGAGCAGTTCTTC. This gives the protein CASSPGDHNEQFF.

This clone was detected ten times or more. The chain couples TRBV30 to TRBJ1-1; TRBD1 matches 9 bases. The J segment lost 10 bases and the V segment lost 6 bases, leaving 6 bases of the junction unmatched. Germline V gene lookup returns CDR1 GTSNPN and CDR2 SVGIG (reference sequence). This CDR3 spans 11 amino acids. The CDR3 region has the DNA TGTGCCTGTAAGACAGGGGGGGGAGCTTTCTTT. It is translated as CACKTGGGAFF.

The chain recombines TRBV7-2 with TRBJ2-5; 8 bases match TRBD2. The CDR3 runs to 15 residues. V dropped 7 bases and J dropped 0; count of bases not matched to a gene: 7. Germline CDR1 is SGHTA and CDR2 is FQGNSA. The CDR3 reads CASTGRGGHQETQYF. DNA for the CDR3: TGTGCCAGCACCGGCCGGGGGGGTCACCAAGAGACCCAGTACTTC. Using reference TRBV7-2 and TRBJ2-5 for the parts outside the CDR3, the full variable domain is GAGVSQSPSNKVTEKGKDVELRCDPISGHTALYWYRQSLGQGLEFLIYFQGNSAPDKSGLPSDRFSAERTGGSVSTLTIQRTQQEDSAVYLCASTGRGGHQETQYFGPGTRLLVL.

A few counts support this clone. The rearrangement joins TRBV19 to TRBJ1-1, with D possibly matching TRBD1 (5 bases). V dropped 7 bases and J dropped 1 base, with 16 bases sitting between them. There are 15 residues in the CDR3. The germline gives CDR1 LNHDA, CDR2 SQIVND (reference sequence). CDR3 loop: CASIRGSWTNTEAFF. CDR3 coding DNA: TGTGCCAGTATTCGGGGGTCCTGGACGAACACTGAAGCTTTCTTT.